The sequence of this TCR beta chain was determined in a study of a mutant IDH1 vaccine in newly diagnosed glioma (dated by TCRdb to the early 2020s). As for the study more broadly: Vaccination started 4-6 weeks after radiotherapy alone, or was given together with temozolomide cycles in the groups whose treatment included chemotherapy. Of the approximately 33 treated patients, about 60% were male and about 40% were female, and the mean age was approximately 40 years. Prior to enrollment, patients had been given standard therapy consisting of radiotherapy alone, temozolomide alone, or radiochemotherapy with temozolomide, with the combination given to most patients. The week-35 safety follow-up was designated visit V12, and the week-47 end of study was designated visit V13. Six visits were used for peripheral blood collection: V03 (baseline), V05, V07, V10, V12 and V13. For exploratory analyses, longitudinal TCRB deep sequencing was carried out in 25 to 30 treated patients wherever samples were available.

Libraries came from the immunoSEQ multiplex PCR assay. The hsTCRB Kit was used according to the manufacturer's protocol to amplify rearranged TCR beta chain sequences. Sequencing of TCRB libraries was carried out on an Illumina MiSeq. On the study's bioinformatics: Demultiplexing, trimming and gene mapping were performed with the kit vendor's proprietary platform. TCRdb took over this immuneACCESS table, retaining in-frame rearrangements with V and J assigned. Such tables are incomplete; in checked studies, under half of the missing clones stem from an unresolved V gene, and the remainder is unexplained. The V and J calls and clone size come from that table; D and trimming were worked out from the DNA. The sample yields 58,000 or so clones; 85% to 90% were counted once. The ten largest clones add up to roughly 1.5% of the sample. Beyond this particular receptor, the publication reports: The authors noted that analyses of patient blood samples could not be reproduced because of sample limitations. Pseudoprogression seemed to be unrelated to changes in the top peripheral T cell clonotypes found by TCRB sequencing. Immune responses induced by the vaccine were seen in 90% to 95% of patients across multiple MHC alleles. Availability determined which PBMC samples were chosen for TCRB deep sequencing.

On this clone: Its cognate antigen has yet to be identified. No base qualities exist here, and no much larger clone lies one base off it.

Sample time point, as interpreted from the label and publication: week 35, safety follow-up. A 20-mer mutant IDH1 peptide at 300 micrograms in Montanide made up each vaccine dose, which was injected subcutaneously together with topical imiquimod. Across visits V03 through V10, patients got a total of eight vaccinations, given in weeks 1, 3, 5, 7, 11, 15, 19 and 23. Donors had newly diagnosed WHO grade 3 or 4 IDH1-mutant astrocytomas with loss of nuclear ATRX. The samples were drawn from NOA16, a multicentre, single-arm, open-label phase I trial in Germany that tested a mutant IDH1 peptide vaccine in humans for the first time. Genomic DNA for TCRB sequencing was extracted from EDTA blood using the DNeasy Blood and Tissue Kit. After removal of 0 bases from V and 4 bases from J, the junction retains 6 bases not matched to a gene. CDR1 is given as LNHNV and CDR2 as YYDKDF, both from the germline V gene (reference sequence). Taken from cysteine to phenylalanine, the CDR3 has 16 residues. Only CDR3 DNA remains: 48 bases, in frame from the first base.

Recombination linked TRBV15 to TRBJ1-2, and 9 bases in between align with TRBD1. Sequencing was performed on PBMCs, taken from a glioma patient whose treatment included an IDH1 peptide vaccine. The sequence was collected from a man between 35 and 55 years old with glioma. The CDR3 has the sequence CATSRERDRVSYGYTF. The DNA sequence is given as TGTGCCACCAGCAGAGAACGGGACAGGGTCTCCTATGGCTACACCTTC.